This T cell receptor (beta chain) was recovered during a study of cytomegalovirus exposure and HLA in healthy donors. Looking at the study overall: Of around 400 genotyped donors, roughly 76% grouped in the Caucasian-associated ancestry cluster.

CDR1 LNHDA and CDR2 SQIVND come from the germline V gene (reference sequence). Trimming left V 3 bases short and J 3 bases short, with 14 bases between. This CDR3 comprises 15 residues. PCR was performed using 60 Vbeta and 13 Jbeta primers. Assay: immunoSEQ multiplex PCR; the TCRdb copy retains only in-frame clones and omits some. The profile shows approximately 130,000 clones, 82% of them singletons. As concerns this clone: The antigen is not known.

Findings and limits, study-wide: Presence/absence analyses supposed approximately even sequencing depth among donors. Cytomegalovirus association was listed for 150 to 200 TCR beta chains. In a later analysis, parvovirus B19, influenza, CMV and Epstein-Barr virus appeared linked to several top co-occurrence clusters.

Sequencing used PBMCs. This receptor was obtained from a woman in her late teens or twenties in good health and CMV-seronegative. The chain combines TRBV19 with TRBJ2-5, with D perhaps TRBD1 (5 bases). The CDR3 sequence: CASSMATGLEETQYF. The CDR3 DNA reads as TGTGCCAGTAGTATGGCCACAGGATTAGAAGAGACCCAGTACTTC.